The 2 T cell receptor beta chains below were found in one sample sequenced in a study of response to subunit inactivated influenza vaccine. MiXCR, run by TCRdb on the RT-PCR reads, gives a single entry per CDR3 protein. The data contain about 620,000 distinct CDR3 sequences, 11% of them singletons. These data were also filed under a second study, of T cells expressing NK-cell markers. This second report adds: Template switching by 5'RACE with UMIs generated the TCR beta cDNA.

The sample consisted of PBMCs from blood, taken on the day of vaccination. Receptors originate from a man between 50 and 59 years old who received an inactivated influenza vaccine.

The table lists this clonotype with a few counts. The CDR3 loop is CASSQDIPGRGNEKLFF. The CDR3 coding sequence is TGCGCCAGCAGCCAAGATATACCGGGAAGGGGTAATGAAAAACTGTTTTTT. The V call is TRBV4-3, the J call TRBJ1-4, with D perhaps TRBD1 (5 bases). V lost 0 bases and J 4 bases, leaving 15 bases between the germline ends. Germline CDR1 is LGHNA and CDR2 is YSLEER. The CDR3 extends over 17 amino acids.

The table lists this clonotype with many counts. The chain combines TRBV5-1 with TRBJ1-5, with D perhaps TRBD1 (5 bases). CDR1 SGHRS and CDR2 YFSETQ come from the germline V gene. The CDR3 runs 15 residues. Deletions cut 4 bases from V and 3 bases from J, with 14 bases between. For the CDR3, the DNA is TGCGCCAGCAGCCCGACGGCAGGGCCCAATCAGCCCCAGCATTTT. Protein product: CASSPTAGPNQPQHF. Combining the CDR3 with reference TRBV5-1 and TRBJ1-5 gives the whole variable domain KAGVTQTPRYLIKTRGQQVTLSCSPISGHRSVSWYQQTPGQGLQFLFEYFSETQRNKGNFPGRFSGRQFSNSRSEMNVSTLELGDSALYLCASSPTAGPNQPQHFGDGTRLSIL.